The rows below give T cell receptor beta chains drawn from one sample of a study of blood T cell repertoires in COVID-19. Measured with immunoSEQ multiplex PCR; TCRdb has only the in-frame clones, and not every one. The data contain 300,000 to 400,000 clones, about 88% of them singletons. Sequences were obtained from peripheral blood. The receptors come from a woman in her sixties or seventies with COVID-19, enrolled during active disease. CDR3s include the opening cysteine and the closing phenylalanine or tryptophan. A D gene is named only where the DNA matches it firmly. Clone size appears in some rows only: once, few, many, or a class for an expanded clone.

>TRBD1|TRBV5-1|once|TRBJ1-3
TGCGCCAGCAGGCCGGGACAGGGGGCGTACACCATATATTTT
CASRPGQGAYTIYF
>-|TRBV6-2/TRBV6-3|-|TRBJ1-2
TGTGCCAGCAGTTCGGACAGCCCTCGTGGCTACACCTTC
CASSSDSPRGYTF
>-|TRBV5-1|-|TRBJ1-6
TGCGCCAGCAACAGGGCCGACTATAATTCACCCCTCCACTTT
CASNRADYNSPLHF
>-|TRBV19|-|TRBJ1-2
TGTGCCAGTAGTATGGGGCGGAAAGGAGCCGGGGGCTACACCTTC
CASSMGRKGAGGYTF
>-|TRBV5-6|-|TRBJ2-5
TGTGCCAGCAGCTTGGCAGGCGCGGAGACCCAGTACTTC
CASSLAGAETQYF
>TRBD1|TRBV28|-|TRBJ1-6
TGTGCCAGCAGTTTCCAACAGGGGTTATATGGTTCACCCCTCCACTTT
CASSFQQGLYGSPLHF
>-|TRBV27|-|TRBJ1-1
TGTGCCAGCAGTTTTACAGTAAACACTGAAGCTTTCTTT
CASSFTVNTEAFF
>-|TRBV15|-|TRBJ2-6
TGTGCCACCTTAGATCCTGGGGCCAACGTCCTGACTTTC
CATLDPGANVLTF
>TRBD1|TRBV5-1|-|TRBJ1-1
TGCGCCAGCAGCTTGCAGGGGGAAGGGGAAGCTTTCTTT
CASSLQGEGEAFF
>TRBD1|TRBV30|-|TRBJ1-6
TGTGCCTGGAGTGTCGACAGGGGGCCCACAAATTCACCCCTCCACTTT
CAWSVDRGPTNSPLHF
>-|TRBV5-5|-|TRBJ2-6
TGTGCCAGCAGCTGGGGGCCAGGGCTAGGGGCCAACGTCCTGACTTTC
CASSWGPGLGANVLTF
>-|TRBV19|-|TRBJ1-1
TGTGCCAGTAGTATAACATCAGGGGTTGGGACTGAAGCTTTCTTT
CASSITSGVGTEAFF
>-|TRBV2|once|TRBJ1-1
TGTGCCAGCAGTGAATGGGGGGGGCAGGGACGATTGAACACTGAAGCTTTCTTT
CASSEWGGQGRLNTEAFF
>TRBD1|TRBV28|-|TRBJ2-6
TGTGCCAGCAGTTTACCCCCGGGACAGGGGGTTTCTGGGGCCAACGTCCTGACTTTC
CASSLPPGQGVSGANVLTF
>TRBD1|TRBV29-1|-|TRBJ2-1
TGCAGCTTAGGGACAGGGTGGGTAGGGGAGCAGTTCTTC
CSLGTGWVGEQFF
>-|TRBV28|-|TRBJ1-6
TGTGCCAGCAGTTTAGGCGGGGCTTATAATTCACCCCTCCACTTT
CASSLGGAYNSPLHF
>-|TRBV9|-|TRBJ1-1
TGTGCCAGCAGCGTAGGAGGATCTTATACTGAAGCTTTCTTT
CASSVGGSYTEAFF
>-|TRBV6-6|-|TRBJ1-1
TGTGCCAGCAGTTACTCTCAGGGGACCACTGAAGCTTTCTTT
CASSYSQGTTEAFF
>TRBD1|TRBV6-5|-|TRBJ2-5
TGTGCCAGCAGCCTCGACAGGGCGCGAGAGACCCAGTACTTC
CASSLDRARETQYF
>-|TRBV28|few|TRBJ1-6
TGTGCCAGCACCCCCCCCCGGCGGGATAATTCACCCCTCCACTTT
CASTPPRRDNSPLHF
>-|TRBV7-9|-|TRBJ1-4
TGTGCCAGCAGCTCACGGTCAACTAATGAAAAACTGTTTTTT
CASSSRSTNEKLFF
>-|TRBV28|-|TRBJ1-5
TGTGCCAGCAGTTTAGGGGCCCAGAGTCAGCCCCAGCATTTT
CASSLGAQSQPQHF
>TRBD2|TRBV20-1|once|TRBJ2-5
TGCAGTGCTAGTCTAGCGGGGGGGGTGACCCAGTACTTC
CSASLAGGVTQYF
>TRBD1|TRBV30|-|TRBJ1-2
TGTGCCTGGAAGGACAGGGGAGACTATGGCTACACCTTC
CAWKDRGDYGYTF
>-|TRBV28|-|TRBJ1-2
TGTGCCAGCAGTTTAGGGGGGGGTGGCTACACCTTC
CASSLGGGGYTF
>TRBD1|TRBV2|-|TRBJ1-1
TGTGCCAGCACTGGAGTAGCAGGGGGTATGGGCACTGAAGCTTTCTTT
CASTGVAGGMGTEAFF
>TRBD1|TRBV6-5|-|TRBJ1-5
TGTGCCAGCAGCGGGACAGGGGGCAATCAGCCCCAGCATTTT
CASSGTGGNQPQHF
>-|TRBV2|-|TRBJ1-2
TGTGCCAGCAGTGCCGGGACTACTTCTTATGGCTACACCTTC
CASSAGTTSYGYTF
>-|TRBV7-7|once|TRBJ2-3
TGTGCCAGCAGCTTATTGGCAGACACAGATACGCAGTATTTT
CASSLLADTDTQYF
>-|TRBV5-1|many|TRBJ1-1
TGCGCCAGCAGCCCGATAGAGGGCGGCGCTGAAGCTTTCTTT
CASSPIEGGAEAFF
>TRBD1|TRBV5-4|-|TRBJ1-2
TGTGCCAGCAGTCAACCGTCAGGGGGCTATGGCTACACCTTC
CASSQPSGGYGYTF
>TRBD1|TRBV2|once|TRBJ2-3
TGTGCCAGCAGGCCTACAGGGGGCCCCACAGATACGCAGTATTTT
CASRPTGGPTDTQYF
>TRBD1|TRBV29-1|few|TRBJ1-2
TGCAGCGTTGCCCCAAAACAGGGGGCGGACGGCTACACCTTC
CSVAPKQGADGYTF
>TRBD1|TRBV6-5|-|TRBJ2-7
TGTGCCAGCAGTTCGGACAGGGCGTCCTACGAGCAGTACTTC
CASSSDRASYEQYF
>TRBD1|TRBV19|-|TRBJ2-7
TGTGCCAGTAGCGAAGGACAGGGGGCGCGTGAGCAGTACTTC
CASSEGQGAREQYF
>TRBD1|TRBV10-1|-|TRBJ1-1
TGCGCCAGCACGAAAGACAGGGGAGGGACTGAAGCTTTCTTT
CASTKDRGGTEAFF
>TRBD2|TRBV18|-|TRBJ2-7
TGTGCCAGCTCCCCTAGGACTAGCGGGGGGGGCTCGAGGGACGAGCAGTACTTC
CASSPRTSGGGSRDEQYF
>TRBD1|TRBV19|-|TRBJ1-1
TGTGCCACTTCCCAGGGGGCGATGGCTGAAGCTTTCTTT
CATSQGAMAEAFF
>TRBD1|TRBV4-3|once|TRBJ1-6
TGCGCCAGCAGCCAAGGCTCCGGACAGGGAAGCGGTCCCCTCCACTTT
CASSQGSGQGSGPLHF
>-|TRBV5-8|-|TRBJ1-5
TGTGCCAGCAGCCCCCTAGGCACCAGCAATCAGCCCCAGCATTTT
CASSPLGTSNQPQHF
>-|TRBV25-1|-|TRBJ1-1
TGTGCCAGCAGCTTTATGAACACTGAAGCTTTCTTT
CASSFMNTEAFF
>TRBD1|TRBV2|-|TRBJ1-5
TGTGCCAGCAGTGATTTACCGGGACAGCTCAATCAGCCCCAGCATTTT
CASSDLPGQLNQPQHF
>-|TRBV2|once|TRBJ1-1
TGTGCCAGCAGCAGGGAGAACACTGAAGCTTTCTTT
CASSRENTEAFF
>TRBD1|TRBV28|once|TRBJ2-7
TGTGCCAGCGGGGACAGGGCTCACTACGAGCAGTACTTC
CASGDRAHYEQYF
>-|TRBV7-8|-|TRBJ1-1
TGTGCCAGCAGCTTAGCGCATAGGGGTGAAGCTTTCTTT
CASSLAHRGEAFF
>TRBD1|TRBV5-8|-|TRBJ1-2
TGTGCCAGCAGCAGGGACAGGGGAGGCTATGGCTACACCTTC
CASSRDRGGYGYTF
>TRBD2|TRBV5-1|-|TRBJ2-7
TGCGCCAGCAGCTTGGTACTAGCGGGGGAGCAGTACTTC
CASSLVLAGEQYF
>-|TRBV4-1|-|TRBJ1-4
TGCGCCAGCAGCCTACACCCCGGGGGGGGTAATGAAAAACTGTTTTTT
CASSLHPGGGNEKLFF
>-|TRBV28|once|TRBJ2-5
TGTGCCAGCAGTTTAACAGGGAAGGGTGGGGAGACCCAGTACTTC
CASSLTGKGGETQYF
>TRBD1|TRBV5-6|few|TRBJ1-2
TGTGCCAGCAGCCCTCAGGGGGGATCCTATGGCTACACCTTC
CASSPQGGSYGYTF
>-|TRBV6-2/TRBV6-3|-|TRBJ2-5
TGTGCCAGCAGCCAGGGACTCCGCCAAGAGACCCAGTACTTC
CASSQGLRQETQYF
>-|TRBV28|once|TRBJ2-7
TGTGCCAGCAGTTTCGGTCTCTCGAGCTCCTACGAGCAGTACTTC
CASSFGLSSSYEQYF
>TRBD1|TRBV3-1/TRBV3-2|few|TRBJ2-3
TGTGCCAGCAGCCAAGATGAGTACGGGACAGGGTGGGCAGATACGCAGTATTTT
CASSQDEYGTGWADTQYF
>-|TRBV9|-|TRBJ1-2
TGTGCCAGCAGCTATTCTCGAGAGGGTCCTCCCCATTCTAACTATGGCTACACCTTC
CASSYSREGPPHSNYGYTF
>-|TRBV9|-|TRBJ1-1
TGTGCCAGCAGCGTAGGGCTCCCAGGGGACACTGAAGCTTTCTTT
CASSVGLPGDTEAFF
>-|TRBV4-3|once|TRBJ2-5
TGCGCCAGCAGCCAAGGGGCTGCGGCGGGGTACCAAGAGACCCAGTACTTC
CASSQGAAAGYQETQYF
>TRBD1|TRBV24-1|-|TRBJ2-6
TGTGCCACCAGTGCCGGGACAGGGATCCCTGGGGCCAACGTCCTGACTTTC
CATSAGTGIPGANVLTF
>TRBD2|TRBV14|-|TRBJ2-7
TGTGCCAGCAGCCAGGGACTAGCGGGGGGGCCCTTGTACTTC
CASSQGLAGGPLYF
>-|TRBV25-1|-|TRBJ2-5
TGTGCCAGCAGTGCTCTTGTAGGGGTCGGGGAGACCCAGTACTTC
CASSALVGVGETQYF
>TRBD1|TRBV6-5|-|TRBJ1-2
TGTGCCAGATCGTGGACAGGGTCAGACTATGGCTACACCTTC
CARSWTGSDYGYTF